The 21 T cell receptor beta chains listed next were all sequenced from one sample in a study of post-analysis software for immune sequencing data. Broader study findings: Patients showed TRBV5-6, TRBV5-1 and TRBV20-1 among four to six TRBV segments more frequent than in controls.

TCR beta libraries were prepared from cDNA with unique molecular identifiers. MiXCR, run by TCRdb on the PCR reads, gives a single entry per CDR3 protein. The sample has about 560,000 distinct CDR3 sequences; 44% are singletons. Their antigen targets remain unknown. The source material was blood. All receptors come from a girl aged 10 to 17 with multiple sclerosis.

J is TRBJ2-1 and V is TRBV5-1, with D perhaps TRBD1 (6 bases). Germline V lookup: CDR1 SGHRS, CDR2 YFSETQ. V lost 5 bases and J lost 0, with 9 bases in between. This CDR3 region has 14 residues. In nucleotides, the CDR3 is TGCGCCAGCAGTGGGGGCGTCTCCTACAATGAGCAGTTCTTC. Translated: CASSGGVSYNEQFF.

The V and J genes are TRBV10-3 and TRBJ2-7; 10 bases fit TRBD1. This CDR3 has 13 amino acids. After removal of 6 bases from V and 5 bases from J, the junction contained 4 bases not matched to a gene. In germline, CDR1 is ENHRY, CDR2 SYGVKD. CDR3 amino acids: CAIRGTGEHEQYF. CDR3 coding DNA: TGTGCCATCAGAGGGACAGGGGAACACGAGCAGTACTTC.

This sequence joins TRBV20-1 and TRBJ2-1; 9 nucleotides agree with TRBD2. Germline V gene sequence: CDR1 DFQATT, CDR2 SNEGSKA (reference sequence). The CDR3 loop spans 16 amino acids. J gave up 2 bases and V 0 bases, and 5 bases lay outside the gene matches. This CDR3 reads CSAREWAGGPYNEQFF. The CDR3 DNA reads as TGCAGTGCTAGAGAGTGGGCGGGGGGGCCCTACAATGAGCAGTTCTTC.

The sample holds a few counts of this clonotype. V is TRBV6-6 and J is TRBJ2-1, with D possibly being TRBD2 (6 bases). V lost 7 bases to trimming and J lost 4 bases, with 14 bases between them. The CDR3 sequence is 14 residues long. The germline CDR1 and CDR2 sequences are MNHNY and SVGAGI (reference sequence). In DNA, the CDR3 is TGTGCCAGCACCCCGGGGCGGGGATACAATGAGCAGTTCTTC. This translates into CASTPGRGYNEQFF.

The gene calls are TRBV12-3 or TRBV12-4 and TRBJ2-1; 9 nucleotides agree with TRBD2. Trimming took 6 bases from V and 9 from J; bases not matched to a gene: 6. CDR3 length: 13 residues. DNA for the CDR3: TGTGCCAGCAGCCTAGCGGGACCCGGTGAGCAGTTCTTC. This translates into CASSLAGPGEQFF.

The V and J genes are TRBV5-5 and TRBJ1-1; possibly TRBD1 for D (5 bases). Looked up from germline, CDR1 is SGHKS and CDR2 is YYEKEE (reference sequence). The CDR3 totals 14 residues. Trimming removed 5 bases from V and 3 bases from J, with 14 bases in between. This CDR3 reads CASRRQGGDTEAFF. CDR3 coding DNA: TGTGCCAGCAGAAGGCAGGGAGGGGACACTGAAGCTTTCTTT.

The gene calls are TRBV6-4 and TRBJ2-2, with TRBD1 matching 8 bases. CDR3 size: 14 residues. V trimming: 5 bases; J trimming: 6 bases; junction bases outside the gene matches: 5. The germline V gene encodes CDR1 MRHNA and CDR2 SNTAGT. For the CDR3, the DNA is TGTGCCAGCAGTCCAGGGGGCCGTGCCGGGGAGCTGTTTTTT. This encodes CASSPGGRAGELFF.

This clonotype was seen only once. The V gene is TRBV29-1, the J gene TRBJ2-5; 11 nucleotides match TRBD2. The end of the DNA is better explained by TRBJ2-7, so the J call may be wrong. The CDR3 length is 12 residues. The germline CDR1 and CDR2 sequences are SQVTM and ANQGSEA. The CDR3 coding sequence is TGCAGCGGGATAGCGGGAGGGTACGAGCAGTACTTC. Its translation is CSGIAGGYEQYF.

A few counts support this clonotype. Compared with germline, one end of the junction differs, possibly owing to a read error. The chain joins TRBV20-1 to TRBJ2-1; no clear D. CDR3 length: 14 residues. Germline loops: CDR1 DFQATT, CDR2 SNEGSKA (reference sequence). CDR3 coding DNA: TGCAGTGCTGGAGATCGGGTTCCGTGGAATGAGCAGTTCTTC. Residues: CSAGDRVPWNEQFF.

This clonotype was seen a few times. V and J are TRBV28 and TRBJ2-7; tentatively, D is TRBD1 (6 bases). The CDR3 consists of 13 residues. In germline, CDR1 is MDHEN, CDR2 SYDVKM. V was shortened by 6 bases and J by 5 bases, with 14 bases between the two germline ends. The CDR3 loop is CASSLLTGDEQYF. CDR3 in DNA: TGTGCCAGCAGCCTACTGACAGGCGACGAGCAGTACTTC. Complete variable domain (other parts from reference TRBV28 and TRBJ2-7): DVKVTQSSRYLVKRTGEKVFLECVQDMDHENMFWYRQDPGLGLRLIYFSYDVKMKEKGDIPEGYSVSREKKERFSLILESASTNQTSMYLCASSLLTGDEQYFGPGTRLTVT.

This rearrangement joins TRBV3-1 to TRBJ2-3; 8 nucleotides match TRBD1. CDR1 is LGHDT and CDR2 is YNNKEL in the germline V gene (reference sequence). The CDR3 loop spans 13 amino acids. V gave up 4 bases and J gave up 11 bases; unmatched junction bases: 8. The CDR3 protein is CASSPNQGALQYF. CDR3 DNA: TGTGCCAGCAGCCCGAACCAGGGGGCACTGCAGTATTTT.

Of note for this clonotype: An end of the junction does not agree with germline; a read error may underlie this. The CDR3 spells CASSLEIGAEAFF. The CDR3 DNA is TGTGCTAGCAGCCTTGAGATTGGAGCTGAAGCTTTCTTT. The V and J genes are TRBV7-7 and TRBJ1-1; D is unclear. The V gene's germline CDR1 is SSHAT and CDR2 FNYEAQ (reference sequence). This CDR3 contains 13 residues.

V is TRBV7-2 and J is TRBJ2-1, with 9 bases matching TRBD1. From germline, CDR1 is SGHTA and CDR2 FQGNSA. CDR3 length: 15 residues. J was trimmed by 4 bases and V by 5 bases; bases with no gene match: 6. The CDR3 nucleotides read TGTGCCAGCAGCCTACGGGACAGGGCTTACAATGAGCAGTTCTTC. It yields the protein CASSLRDRAYNEQFF. Together with reference TRBV7-2 and TRBJ2-1, the CDR3 gives the full variable domain: GAGVSQSPSNKVTEKGKDVELRCDPISGHTALYWYRQSLGQGLEFLIYFQGNSAPDKSGLPSDRFSAERTGGSVSTLTIQRTQQEDSAVYLCASSLRDRAYNEQFFGPGTRLTVL.

This clonotype was seen a single time. The J gene is TRBJ1-2, the V gene TRBV6-5; D is unresolved. Germline V gene sequence: CDR1 MNHEY, CDR2 SVGAGI. CDR3 length: 15 residues. V was pared by 0 bases and J by 1 base, with 9 bases between. CDR3 nucleotide sequence: TGTGCCAGCAGTTACTCAGCAGAAAATAACTATGGCTACACCTTC. Amino acids: CASSYSAENNYGYTF.

This clonotype has just a few counts. The chain uses TRBV7-8 and TRBJ2-7; TRBD1 might be the D (5 bases). The germline gives CDR1 SGHVS, CDR2 FQNEAQ. The length of the CDR3 is 14 residues. The V gene lost 1 base and the J gene lost 0 bases, with 7 bases spanning the gap. The CDR3, as DNA: TGTGCCAGCAGCTTAGGACAGTACTCCTACGAGCAGTACTTC. This codes for CASSLGQYSYEQYF.

This chain links TRBV18 with TRBJ2-7, with 8 bases identical to TRBD1. V was clipped by 2 bases and J by 5 bases; unmatched bases: 8. The V gene's germline CDR1 is KGHSH and CDR2 LQKENI. The CDR3 spans 15 residues. In nucleotides, the CDR3 is TGTGCCAGCTCACCATATCAGGGGGCCACTAACGAGCAGTACTTC. Its translation is CASSPYQGATNEQYF.

This clonotype was picked up a small number of times. The DNA of the CDR3 is TGCGCCAGCAGCTTGGCCCGGGACAGGATACCCTACAATGAGCAGTTCTTC. This translates into CASSLARDRIPYNEQFF. The chain carries TRBV5-1 and TRBJ2-1, with 8 bases matching TRBD1. The junction had 7 bases not matched to a gene; V was cut back by 0 bases and J by 2 bases. Germline V gene data show CDR1 as SGHRS and CDR2 as YFSETQ. This CDR3 contains 17 residues.

This rearrangement joins TRBV10-3 to TRBJ1-1; 8 positions agree with TRBD1. CDR3 size: 15 residues. J gave up 2 bases and V 8 bases, and 10 bases lay outside the gene matches. Germline CDR1 ENHRY, CDR2 SYGVKD. CDR3 bases: TGTGCCATCGGCGGGACAGGAGATTCAAACACTGAAGCTTTCTTT. This encodes CAIGGTGDSNTEAFF.

The chain couples TRBV30 to TRBJ1-5; no firm D call. Trimming cost V 2 bases and J 4 bases, with 6 bases left between them. CDR3 size: 12 residues. Germline V gene data show CDR1 as GTSNPN and CDR2 as SVGIG (reference sequence). The CDR3 region has the DNA TGTGCCTGGAGTTTTACAAATCAGCCCCAGCATTTT. Protein sequence: CAWSFTNQPQHF.

The chain recombines TRBV6-6 with TRBJ2-7; a weak D match, TRBD1 (6 bases). Trimming removed 6 bases from V and 3 bases from J, with 18 bases in between. This CDR3 has 15 amino acids. Germline loops: CDR1 MNHNY, CDR2 SVGAGI (reference sequence). DNA of the CDR3: TGTGCCAGCAGCCACAATCCCGAAGGGGGCTACGAGCAGTACTTC. Its translation: CASSHNPEGGYEQYF.

A note on this clonotype: One end of the junction does not line up with germline, which may come from a read error. This sequence joins TRBV11-2 and TRBJ2-7, with D unresolved. Germline V lookup: CDR1 SGHAT, CDR2 FQNNGV. The CDR3 is made up of 16 amino acids. CDR3 in DNA: TGTGCCGGCAGCCCCTCGACCGGAGAAATCTCCTACGAGCAGTACTTC. Encoded protein: CAGSPSTGEISYEQYF.